A few counts support the clone carrying this TCR beta chain. Its antigen is unknown. Each TCR cDNA molecule carried a unique molecular identifier. One entry per CDR3 protein, called by TCRdb with MiXCR from the 5' RACE reads. The sample carries about 120,000 distinct CDR3 sequences, roughly an eighth recorded once. The data were taken from a study of spatial heterogeneity in lung cancer. Study conclusions and caveats: At tumor resection, ubiquitous expanded TCRs were detected in blood more often than later.

As to time point: blood at routine non-recurrence follow-up after resection. The study sequenced unsorted whole RNA from tumor, nontumor lung or frozen PBMC. The CDR3 runs to 14 residues. V was shortened by 7 bases and J by 1 base, with 13 bases between the two germline ends. Germline values: CDR1 SEHNR, CDR2 FQNEAQ (reference sequence). The V call is TRBV7-9, the J call TRBJ1-1; D is ambiguous. The receptor was isolated from a male donor with early-stage non-small cell lung cancer. The sequenced sample was PBMCs, obtained at follow-up. In DNA form, the CDR3 reads TGTGCCAGCATCCTGGATGGAGCGAACACTGAAGCTTTCTTT. It encodes CASILDGANTEAFF.